The subject of this entry is one TCR beta chain. Its antigen remains unknown. Staining for CD45RO/CCR7/CD25/CD127/CD95/CD27 allowed sorting of CD4+ naive, central memory, regulatory and stem cell-like memory cells. Expressed TCRB transcripts were sequenced because the entire RNA isolate underwent reverse transcription. The method was immunoSEQ multiplex PCR; TCRdb's version includes in-frame clones alone and lacks a portion of them. Of about 260,000 clones listed, approximately 70% are singletons. The source of the sample is a study of beta chain features in type 1 diabetes. Broader study findings: Type 1 diabetes patients showed a moderate but significant shortening of TCRB CDR3s in all four CD4+ subsets. The naive, central memory and Treg TCRB repertoires of patients appeared to be more similar to one another than those of healthy donors. Since sequencing was performed on cDNA, cells with high TCR expression could be over-represented.

CDR3 length: 13 amino acids. CDR1 is MGHDK and CDR2 is SYGVNS in the germline V gene. After removal of 4 bases from V and 5 bases from J, the junction contained 4 bases not matched to a gene. This TCR was sampled from a man under 40 in good health. This rearrangement joins TRBV25-1 to TRBJ2-7, with 8 bases aligning to TRBD2. The sample comprised naive CD4+ T cells from blood. The CDR3 coding sequence is TGTGCCAGCAGTGCGGGGGGGCAGAACGAGCAGTACTTC. Amino acids: CASSAGGQNEQYF.